Listed here is a single T cell receptor beta chain. This entry is derived from a study of molecular identifiers for immune sequencing clone quantification. MiXCR, applied by TCRdb to the PCR reads, yields one record per CDR3 protein. This sample has over 600,000 distinct CDR3 sequences; about 20% occur once, and the top ten carry 0.85% to 0.9%. V lost 0 bases and J lost 5, with 13 bases in between. The CDR3 contains 16 residues. Germline V gene data show CDR1 as LGHDT and CDR2 as YNNKEL (reference sequence). The chain joins TRBV3-1 to TRBJ2-2; TRBD2 is a possible D gene (5 bases). This clonotype was sampled from a human donor in good health. Some libraries in this study had Jurkat cell RNA spiked in. The sequenced sample was naive CD8+ T cells from blood, with Jurkat cell RNA spiked in. Noted subset: FACS-sorted CD8+CD4-CCR7+CD45RA+ naive T cells. CDR3 sequence: CASSQDAGLDTGELFF. CDR3 DNA: TGTGCCAGCAGCCAAGATGCGGGTCTGGATACCGGGGAGCTGTTTTTT. The complete variable domain, with remaining parts taken from reference TRBV3-1 and TRBJ2-2, reads DTAVSQTPKYLVTQMGNDKSIKCEQNLGHDTMYWYKQDSKKFLKIMFSYNNKELIINETVPNRFSPKSPDKAHLNLHINSLELGDSAVYFCASSQDAGLDTGELFFGEGSRLTVL.